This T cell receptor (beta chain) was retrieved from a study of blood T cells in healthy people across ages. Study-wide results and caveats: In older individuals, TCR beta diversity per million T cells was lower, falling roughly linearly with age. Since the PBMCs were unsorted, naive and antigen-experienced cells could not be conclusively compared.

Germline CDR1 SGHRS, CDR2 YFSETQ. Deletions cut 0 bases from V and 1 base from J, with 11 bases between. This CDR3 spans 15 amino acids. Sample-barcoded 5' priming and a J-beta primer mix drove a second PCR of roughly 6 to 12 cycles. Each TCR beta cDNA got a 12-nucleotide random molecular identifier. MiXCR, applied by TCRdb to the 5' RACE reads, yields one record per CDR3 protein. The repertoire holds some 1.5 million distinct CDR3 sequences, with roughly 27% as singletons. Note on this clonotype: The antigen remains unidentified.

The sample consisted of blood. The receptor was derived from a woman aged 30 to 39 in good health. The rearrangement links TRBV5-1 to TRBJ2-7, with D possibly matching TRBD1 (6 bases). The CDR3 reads CASSLVYQGSYEQYF. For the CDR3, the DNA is TGCGCCAGCAGCTTGGTCTACCAGGGGTCCTACGAGCAGTACTTC.